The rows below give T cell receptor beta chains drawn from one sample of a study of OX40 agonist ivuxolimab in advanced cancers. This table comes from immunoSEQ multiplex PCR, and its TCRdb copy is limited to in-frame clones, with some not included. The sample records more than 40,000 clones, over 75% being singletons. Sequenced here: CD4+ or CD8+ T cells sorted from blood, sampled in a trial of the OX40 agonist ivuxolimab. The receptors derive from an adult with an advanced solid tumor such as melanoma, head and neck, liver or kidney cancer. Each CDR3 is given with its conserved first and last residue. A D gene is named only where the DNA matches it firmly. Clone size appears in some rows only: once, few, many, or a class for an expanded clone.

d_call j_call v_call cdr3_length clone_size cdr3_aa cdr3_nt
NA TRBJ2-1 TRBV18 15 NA CASSGNSGGNNEQFF TGTGCCAGCTCAGGAAACTCTGGAGGGAACAATGAGCAGTTCTTC
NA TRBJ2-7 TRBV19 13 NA CASSMGTSYEQYF TGTGCCAGTAGTATGGGCACCTCCTACGAGCAGTACTTC
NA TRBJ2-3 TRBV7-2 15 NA CASSFGGPRTDTQYF TGTGCCAGCAGCTTTGGAGGGCCCCGCACAGATACGCAGTATTTT
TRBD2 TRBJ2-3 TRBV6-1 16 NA CASSVVAGGSTDTQYF TGTGCCAGCAGTGTCGTAGCGGGGGGGAGCACAGATACGCAGTATTTT
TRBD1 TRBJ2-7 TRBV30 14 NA CAWRRQGSSYEQYF TGTGCCTGGAGGCGACAGGGTAGCTCCTACGAGCAGTACTTC
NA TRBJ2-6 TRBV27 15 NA CASSLESSGANVLTF TGTGCCAGCAGTCTGGAGAGCTCTGGGGCCAACGTCCTGACTTTC
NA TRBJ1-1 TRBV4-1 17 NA CASSHHEVADGNTEAFF TGCGCCAGCAGCCACCACGAAGTGGCTGACGGGAACACTGAAGCTTTCTTT
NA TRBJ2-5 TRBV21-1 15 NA CASSKATAGGRPQYF TGTGCCAGCAGCAAAGCTACGGCAGGGGGGCGACCTCAGTACTTC
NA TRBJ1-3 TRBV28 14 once CASSQLPSGNTIYF TGTGCCAGTTCTCAGTTACCCTCTGGAAACACCATATATTTT
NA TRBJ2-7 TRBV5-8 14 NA CASSFERLGYEQYF TGTGCCAGCAGCTTCGAGCGGTTGGGCTACGAGCAGTACTTC
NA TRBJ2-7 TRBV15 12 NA CATSRDHFEQYF TGTGCCACCAGCAGAGATCATTTCGAGCAGTACTTC
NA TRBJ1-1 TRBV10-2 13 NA CASNTAQNTEAFF TGCGCCAGCAATACAGCCCAGAACACTGAAGCTTTCTTT
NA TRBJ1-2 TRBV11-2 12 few CASSGESGGYTF TGTGCCAGCAGCGGGGAGTCGGGTGGCTACACCTTC
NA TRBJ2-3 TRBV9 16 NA CASSVGRGMGTDTQYF TGTGCCAGCAGCGTAGGTCGCGGGATGGGCACAGATACGCAGTATTTT
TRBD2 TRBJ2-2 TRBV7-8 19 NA CASGQKGLALKANTGELFF TGTGCCAGCGGACAGAAGGGACTAGCTCTAAAAGCGAACACCGGGGAGCTGTTTTTT
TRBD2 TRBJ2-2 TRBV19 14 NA CASWTSGNTGELFF TGTGCCAGTTGGACTAGCGGGAACACCGGGGAGCTGTTTTTT
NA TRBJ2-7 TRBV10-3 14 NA CAISESGENYEQYF TGTGCCATCAGTGAGTCGGGGGAAAACTACGAGCAGTACTTC
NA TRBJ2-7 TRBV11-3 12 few CASSLGLREQYF TGTGCCAGCAGTTTGGGCCTAAGGGAGCAGTACTTC
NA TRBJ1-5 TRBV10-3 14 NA CAISEDGINQPQHF TGTGCCATCAGTGAGGACGGGATCAATCAGCCCCAGCATTTT
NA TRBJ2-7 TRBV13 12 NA CASSGSGYEQYF TGTGCCAGCAGCGGTAGCGGCTACGAGCAGTACTTC
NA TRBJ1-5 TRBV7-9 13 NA CASSLRGEQPQHF TGTGCCAGCAGCTTACGGGGCGAACAGCCCCAGCATTTT